These 10 T cell receptor beta chains share one sample of origin, sequenced in a study of cytomegalovirus exposure and HLA in healthy donors. 60 Vbeta and 13 Jbeta primers were used in PCR. Clones were read by immunoSEQ multiplex PCR, and TCRdb kept only the in-frame ones, dropping some. The data hold roughly 180,000 clones, with roughly 74% observed a single time. Sequenced input: PBMCs. The receptors derive from a middle-aged woman in good health and CMV-seropositive.

J is TRBJ2-6 and V is TRBV6-5, with D perhaps TRBD2 (5 bases). Germline CDR1 reads MNHEY; CDR2 reads SVGAGI. Between the trimmed V and J ends, which lost 5 bases and 2 bases, there was a span of 10 bases. The CDR3 is 15 amino acids. The CDR3 region has the DNA TGTGCCAGCAGTGGCGGGCTAGCTGGGGCCAACGTCCTGACTTTC. It translates to CASSGGLAGANVLTF.

This chain connects TRBV19 to TRBJ2-1, with TRBD2 matching over 7 bases. The CDR3 length is 15 residues. Germline V gene sequence: CDR1 LNHDA, CDR2 SQIVND (reference sequence). The junction had 9 bases not matched to a gene; V was cut back by 3 bases and J by 7 bases. The CDR3 coding sequence is TGTGCCAGTAGTATCTCGACGGGAGGAGGAAATGAGCAGTTCTTC. Its protein product is CASSISTGGGNEQFF.

The V gene is TRBV2, the J gene TRBJ2-5; D is ambiguous. The CDR3 sequence is 14 residues long. The V gene's germline CDR1 is SNHLY and CDR2 FYNNEI. V lost 8 bases and J lost 4, with 17 bases in between. The DNA of the CDR3 is TGTGCCAGCCAGCCGATGGGCATTAGAGAGACCCAGTACTTC. Translation gives CASQPMGIRETQYF.

The chain has TRBV10-1 and TRBJ1-4, with D tentatively TRBD1 (6 bases). CDR1 and CDR2 from the germline V gene are WNHNN and SYGVQD (reference sequence). The CDR3 is 16 amino acids. V lost 10 bases to trimming and J lost 5 bases, with 23 bases between them. CDR3: CATLNTPGHPNEKLFF. CDR3 bases: TGCGCCACCCTAAATACCCCGGGACACCCAAATGAAAAACTGTTTTTT.

This clone was seen a single time. CDR3 sequence (DNA): TGCGCCAGCAGCCAAGCTATACTCGGGACAGGGGGGTTTGGTAGGAATGAAAAACTGTTTTTT. Protein product: CASSQAILGTGGFGRNEKLFF. The chain combines TRBV4-3 with TRBJ1-4; TRBD1 aligns across 11 bases. Germline V gene lookup returns CDR1 LGHNA and CDR2 YSLEER. This CDR3 comprises 21 residues. Losses at the gene ends were 1 base for V and 5 bases for J; bases not matched to a gene: 18.

The chain links TRBV5-4 to TRBJ1-4; 8 nucleotides match TRBD1. V shed 4 bases, J shed 7 bases, and the junction held 6 bases outside the gene matches. Germline CDR1 reads SGHNT; CDR2 reads YYREEE (reference sequence). This CDR3 contains 14 residues. The CDR3 is CASSTQGVPEKLFF. For the CDR3, the DNA is TGTGCCAGCAGCACACAGGGGGTACCTGAAAAACTGTTTTTT.

In its sample, this clone was seen a few times. The V and J genes are TRBV11-3 and TRBJ2-1, with 11 bases lining up with TRBD1. The junction had 5 bases not matched to a gene; V was cut back by 5 bases and J by 8 bases. Germline lookup yields CDR1 SGHNT and CDR2 YENEEA. The length of the CDR3 is 14 residues. In DNA form, the CDR3 reads TGTGCCAGCAGCCCAGGACAGGGGGCACATGAGCAGTTCTTC. Its translation: CASSPGQGAHEQFF. The complete variable domain, with remaining parts taken from reference TRBV11-3 and TRBJ2-1, reads EAGVVQSPRYKIIEKKQPVAFWCNPISGHNTLYWYLQNLGQGPELLIRYENEEAVDDSQLPKDRFSAERLKGVDSTLKIQPAELGDSAVYLCASSPGQGAHEQFFGPGTRLTVL.

CDR3: CASNERGLAIDTQYF. The CDR3 nucleotides are TGTGCCAGTAATGAAAGAGGGCTAGCGATAGATACGCAGTATTTT. The chain is built from TRBV19 and TRBJ2-3; a possible D gene is TRBD2 (6 bases). The CDR3 has 15 residues. Trimming removed 7 bases from V and 5 bases from J, with 19 bases in between. Germline V gene data show CDR1 as LNHDA and CDR2 as SQIVND (reference sequence).

On this clone: The identical CDR3 is also encoded by other nucleotide sequences in the sample. The rearrangement joins TRBV6-5 to TRBJ1-1; D possibly corresponds to TRBD1 (6 bases). The CDR3 sequence is 15 residues long. With 6 bases removed from V and 2 bases from J, the gap between germline ends came to 16 bases. Germline CDR1 and CDR2: MNHEY and SVGAGI. The chain's CDR3 is CASRIVGGSNTEAFF. Written as DNA, the CDR3 is TGTGCCAGCAGAATCGTAGGGGGAAGTAACACTGAAGCTTTCTTT.

V usage is TRBV18 and J usage is TRBJ1-4; D ambiguous. The germline V gene encodes CDR1 KGHSH and CDR2 LQKENI. This CDR3 has 16 residues. V lost 1 base, J lost 0 bases, and 9 bases lay in between. CDR3 loop: CASSPLAGATNEKLFF. CDR3 bases: TGTGCCAGCTCACCACTCGCCGGAGCAACTAATGAAAAACTGTTTTTT.